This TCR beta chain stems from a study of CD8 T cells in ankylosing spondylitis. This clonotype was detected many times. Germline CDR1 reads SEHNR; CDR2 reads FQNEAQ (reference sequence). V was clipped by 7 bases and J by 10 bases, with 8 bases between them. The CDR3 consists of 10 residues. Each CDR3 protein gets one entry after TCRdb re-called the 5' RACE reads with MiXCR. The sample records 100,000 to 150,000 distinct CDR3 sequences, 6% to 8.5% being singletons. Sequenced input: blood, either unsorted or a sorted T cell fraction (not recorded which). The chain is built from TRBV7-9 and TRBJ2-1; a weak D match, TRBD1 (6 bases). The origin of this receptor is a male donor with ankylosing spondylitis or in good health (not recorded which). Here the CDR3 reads CASTGTEQFF. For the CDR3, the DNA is TGTGCCAGCACCGGGACAGAGCAGTTCTTC.